The 18 T cell receptor beta chains below were found in one sample sequenced in a study of shared clonotypes between healthy human individuals. Some clones are missing from TCRdb's copy, which holds only in-frame ones; the method was immunoSEQ multiplex PCR. This sample has more than 2,000,000 clones, with 85% to 95% found just once. The material sequenced was naive CD4+ T cells from PBMCs. This sample's subset: CD45RA+ positively selected. Source of these receptors: a young man in good health. Some clones in this sample may be carry-over from other donors' samples.

This chain uses TRBV5-1 with TRBJ1-1, with 7 nucleotides matching TRBD1. V lost 0 bases and J lost 7; bases outside the gene matches: 9. CDR3 length: 15 residues. Germline CDR1 and CDR2: SGHRS and YFSETQ. The CDR3 region has the DNA TGCGCCAGCAGCTTGGCCATACGGCAGGGGGTTGAAGCTTTCTTT. Translation gives CASSLAIRQGVEAFF.

The chain combines TRBV5-1 with TRBJ2-7, with TRBD1 as a possible D gene (6 bases). CDR1 is SGHRS and CDR2 is YFSETQ in the germline V gene. V lost 4 bases and J lost 4, with 15 bases in between. This CDR3 has 14 amino acids. CDR3 nucleotide sequence: TGCGCCAGCAGCCCCGGACAGCCCGGATACGAGCAGTACTTC. As protein: CASSPGQPGYEQYF.

V usage is TRBV18 and J usage is TRBJ1-2, with 9 nucleotides matching TRBD1. This CDR3 spans 15 amino acids. CDR1 is KGHSH and CDR2 is LQKENI in the germline V gene. With 2 bases clipped from V and 4 bases from J, the junction kept 5 bases outside the gene matches. Here the CDR3 reads CASSPKGQGTYGYTF. The CDR3 DNA reads TGTGCCAGCTCACCAAAGGGACAGGGAACCTATGGCTACACCTTC.

The chain recombines TRBV18 with TRBJ2-3; possibly TRBD2 for D (6 bases). Germline-derived CDR1 and CDR2 are KGHSH and LQKENI. V was trimmed by 0 bases and J by 1 base, leaving 11 bases between them. The CDR3 consists of 16 residues. As DNA, the CDR3 is TGTGCCAGCTCACCACCGCGGGGTGGGCGCACAGATACGCAGTATTTT. Amino acid sequence: CASSPPRGGRTDTQYF.

The table lists this clone with a few counts. The rearrangement joins TRBV5-6 to TRBJ1-1, with D perhaps matching TRBD1 (6 bases). The CDR3 loop spans 14 amino acids. Trimming took 0 bases from V and 3 from J, leaving 9 bases between them. CDR1 SGHDT and CDR2 YYEEEE come from the germline V gene. As DNA, the CDR3 is TGTGCCAGCAGCTTGGTGGACAGAGACACTGAAGCTTTCTTT. It is translated as CASSLVDRDTEAFF. The entire variable domain, with the rest obtained from reference TRBV5-6 and TRBJ1-1, is as follows: DAGVTQSPTHLIKTRGQQVTLRCSPKSGHDTVSWYQQALGQGPQFIFQYYEEEERQRGNFPDRFSGHQFPNYSSELNVNALLLGDSALYLCASSLVDRDTEAFFGQGTRLTVV.

V usage is TRBV5-1 and J usage is TRBJ2-1; D unresolved. V was clipped by 4 bases and J by 4 bases, with 15 bases between them. The CDR3 totals 15 residues. Germline assignment: CDR1 SGHRS and CDR2 YFSETQ. The CDR3 is CASSLASSTYNEQFF. The CDR3, as DNA: TGCGCCAGCAGCCTGGCCTCTTCTACGTACAATGAGCAGTTCTTC.

This sequence joins TRBV20-1 and TRBJ2-1; D is undetermined. In germline, CDR1 is DFQATT, CDR2 SNEGSKA (reference sequence). V lost 6 bases and J 11 bases, leaving 14 bases between the germline ends. The CDR3 consists of 11 residues. The CDR3 sequence is CSAGSSDQQFF. The CDR3 coding sequence is TGCAGTGCGGGTTCTTCCGACCAGCAGTTCTTC.

V and J are TRBV19 and TRBJ2-2; 7 bases line up with TRBD2. The CDR3 has 15 residues. Germline V gene data show CDR1 as LNHDA and CDR2 as SQIVND (reference sequence). V trimming: 6 bases; J trimming: 1 base; junction bases outside the gene matches: 5. The chain's CDR3 is CASRTGTKNTGELFF. CDR3 nucleotide sequence: TGTGCCAGTAGAACCGGGACTAAGAACACCGGGGAGCTGTTTTTT.

The rearrangement links TRBV7-2 to TRBJ2-1, with D possibly matching TRBD2 (5 bases). Trimming took 7 bases from V and 5 from J, leaving 12 bases between them. The CDR3 extends over 13 amino acids. Germline V gene lookup returns CDR1 SGHTA and CDR2 FQGNSA. The CDR3, as DNA: TGTGCCAGCAACCCCACCGGGGACAATGAGCAGTTCTTC. Translated: CASNPTGDNEQFF. Complete variable domain (other parts from reference TRBV7-2 and TRBJ2-1): GAGVSQSPSNKVTEKGKDVELRCDPISGHTALYWYRQSLGQGLEFLIYFQGNSAPDKSGLPSDRFSAERTGGSVSTLTIQRTQQEDSAVYLCASNPTGDNEQFFGPGTRLTVL.

The chain uses TRBV10-3 and TRBJ1-4; 7 bases match TRBD1. In germline, CDR1 is ENHRY, CDR2 SYGVKD. The trim removed 6 bases at V and 8 bases at J, leaving 12 bases unmatched. The CDR3 covers 15 residues. CDR3 sequence: CAIRPAGGAGEKLFF. The CDR3 nucleotides are TGTGCCATCAGACCGGCAGGGGGGGCTGGAGAAAAACTGTTTTTT.

The V call is TRBV7-3, the J call TRBJ1-6; tentative D call: TRBD1 (5 bases). Germline V gene lookup returns CDR1 SGHTA and CDR2 FQGTGA. The germline V and J ends were trimmed by 5 bases and 10 bases, with 15 bases remaining between them. The CDR3 totals 14 residues. Here the CDR3 DNA reads TGTGCCAGCAGCCCTGGCGGGGGTAGCTCACCCCTCCACTTT. This translates into CASSPGGGSSPLHF.

The V and J genes are TRBV20-1 and TRBJ2-7; D gene unclear. With 6 bases removed from V and 6 bases from J, the gap between germline ends came to 9 bases. The germline V gene encodes CDR1 DFQATT and CDR2 SNEGSKA (reference sequence). The CDR3 has 10 residues. DNA of the CDR3: TGCAGTGCCCTGAAATTCGAGCAGTACTTC. Its translation is CSALKFEQYF.

The V gene is TRBV29-1, the J gene TRBJ2-1; D is unresolved. There are 13 residues in the CDR3. The V end lost 3 bases, the J end lost 8 bases, and 14 bases lay between the germline ends. Germline-derived CDR1 and CDR2 are SQVTM and ANQGSEA. The CDR3 sequence: CSVDVSPPDEQFF. CDR3 coding DNA: TGCAGCGTTGATGTCTCGCCCCCCGATGAGCAGTTCTTC.

This clone appeared once. This chain joins TRBV19 and TRBJ1-5; D may be TRBD1 (5 bases). The CDR3 covers 14 residues. CDR1 and CDR2 (germline): LNHDA, SQIVND (reference sequence). V lost 8 bases, J lost 0 bases, and 11 bases lay in between. CDR3 residues: CASHKGNSNQPQHF. CDR3 nucleotide sequence: TGTGCCAGTCACAAGGGGAATAGCAATCAGCCCCAGCATTTT. Full variable domain (rest looked up from reference TRBV19 and TRBJ1-5): DGGITQSPKYLFRKEGQNVTLSCEQNLNHDAMYWYRQDPGQGLRLIYYSQIVNDFQKGDIAEGYSVSREKKESFPLTVTSAQKNPTAFYLCASHKGNSNQPQHFGDGTRLSIL.

The chain carries TRBV7-2 and TRBJ2-1, with 13 nucleotides matching TRBD2. This CDR3 has 17 residues. V gave up 5 bases and J gave up 1 base; unmatched junction bases: 5. Germline assignment: CDR1 SGHTA and CDR2 FQGNSA. The CDR3 sequence: CASSPPGLAGSYNEQFF. In DNA, the CDR3 is TGTGCCAGCAGCCCACCGGGACTAGCGGGATCCTACAATGAGCAGTTCTTC.

The chain carries TRBV4-1 and TRBJ2-7, with 9 bases fitting TRBD2. Losses at the gene ends were 2 bases for V and 7 bases for J; bases not matched to a gene: 12. Germline assignment: CDR1 MGHRA and CDR2 YSYEKL. The CDR3 is 16 amino acids. CDR3: CASSQRGLAGSMEQYF. CDR3 nucleotides: TGCGCCAGCAGCCAAAGGGGCCTAGCGGGGTCCATGGAGCAGTACTTC.

CDR3 loop: CASSGSGTRDDIKQYF. In DNA form, the CDR3 reads TGTGCCAGCAGCGGCTCCGGGACTAGGGACGACATCAAGCAGTACTTC. This sequence joins TRBV9 and TRBJ2-7, with 8 bases aligning to TRBD2. The CDR3 sequence is 16 residues long. The germline V gene has CDR1 SGDLS and CDR2 YYNGEE. V was pared by 3 bases and J by 8 bases, with 16 bases of the junction left unmatched.

This sequence joins TRBV18 and TRBJ1-2, with D possibly TRBD1 on 6 matching bases. Between the trimmed V and J ends, which lost 4 bases and 3 bases, there was a span of 21 bases. The CDR3 has 17 residues. Germline values: CDR1 KGHSH, CDR2 LQKENI. The CDR3 spells CASSLRVGTPVDYGYTF. The CDR3 DNA reads as TGTGCCAGCTCACTCCGCGTTGGGACACCTGTTGACTATGGCTACACCTTC. Drawing the rest from reference TRBV18 and TRBJ1-2, the complete variable domain is NAGVMQNPRHLVRRRGQEARLRCSPMKGHSHVYWYRQLPEEGLKFMVYLQKENIIDESGMPKERFSAEFPKEGPSILRIQQVVRGDSAAYFCASSLRVGTPVDYGYTFGSGTRLTVV.